This T cell receptor (beta chain) emerged from a study of a mutant IDH1 vaccine in newly diagnosed glioma. At the level of the study: In some groups vaccination began 4-6 weeks post-radiotherapy; others received it with temozolomide. Patients' prior therapy spanned radiotherapy, temozolomide, or both; most underwent both. Study-wide results and caveats: Top peripheral T cell clonotype shifts appeared unrelated to pseudoprogression.

About this clone: As yet, its antigen is unknown.

Time point meaning: week 23, last vaccination. Vaccination comprised doses that each held 300 ug of mutant IDH1 20-mer peptide, plus topical imiquimod. New astrocytomas of WHO grade 3 or 4 that were IDH1-mutant and ATRX-lost were found in the donors. Libraries were prepared by immunoSEQ multiplex PCR; TCRdb keeps only in-frame clonotypes and omits some of them. Altogether around 60,000 clones are present, 80% to 90% being singletons, with the ten largest covering over 4%. V gave up 9 bases and J gave up 7 bases, with 21 bases separating them. Germline CDR1 MNHEY, CDR2 SVGAGI. CDR3 size: 14 residues. The V gene is TRBV6-5, the J gene TRBJ1-1, with D possibly matching TRBD1 (6 bases). The clonotype was recovered from a man younger than 45 with glioma. Material: PBMCs, obtained from a glioma patient whose treatment included an IDH1 peptide vaccine. The CDR3 loop reads CASSWGASGSEAFF. CDR3 bases: TGTGCCAGTTCGTGGGGGGCTAGTGGAAGTGAAGCTTTCTTT.